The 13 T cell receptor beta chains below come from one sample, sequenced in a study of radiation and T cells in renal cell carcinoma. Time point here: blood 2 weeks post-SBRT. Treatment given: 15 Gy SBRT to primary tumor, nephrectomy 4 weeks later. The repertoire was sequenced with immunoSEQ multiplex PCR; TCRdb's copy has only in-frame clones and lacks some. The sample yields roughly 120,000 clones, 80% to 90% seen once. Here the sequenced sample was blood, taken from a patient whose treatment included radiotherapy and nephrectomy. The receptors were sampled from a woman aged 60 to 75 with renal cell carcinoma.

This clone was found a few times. The CDR3 DNA reads as TGTGCCAGTAGTATCCGGGACCTGGCCTACAATGAGCAGTTCTTC. This gives the protein CASSIRDLAYNEQFF. The chain recombines TRBV19 with TRBJ2-1, with D tentatively TRBD1 or TRBD2 (5 bases each). Between the trimmed V and J ends, which lost 3 bases and 2 bases, there was a span of 11 bases. The CDR3 is 15 residues long. The germline V gene encodes CDR1 LNHDA and CDR2 SQIVND (reference sequence).

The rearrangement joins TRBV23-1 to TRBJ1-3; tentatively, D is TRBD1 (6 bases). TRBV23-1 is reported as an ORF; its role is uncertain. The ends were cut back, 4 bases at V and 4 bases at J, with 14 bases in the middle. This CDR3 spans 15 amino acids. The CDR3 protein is CASSPRGQGGNTIYF. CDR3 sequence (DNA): TGCGCCAGCAGTCCTCGGGGGCAGGGCGGAAACACCATATATTTT.

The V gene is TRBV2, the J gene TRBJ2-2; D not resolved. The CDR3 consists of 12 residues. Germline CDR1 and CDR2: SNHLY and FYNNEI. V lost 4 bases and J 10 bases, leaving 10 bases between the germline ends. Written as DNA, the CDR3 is TGTGCCAGCAGTGTGGTGGAATTGGAGCTGTTTTTT. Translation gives CASSVVELELFF.

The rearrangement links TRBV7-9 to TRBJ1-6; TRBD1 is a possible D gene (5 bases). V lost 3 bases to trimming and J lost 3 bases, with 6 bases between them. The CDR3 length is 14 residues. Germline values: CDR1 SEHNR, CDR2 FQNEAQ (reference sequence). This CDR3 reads CASSLGGYNSPLHF. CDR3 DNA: TGTGCCAGCAGCTTGGGGGGCTATAATTCACCCCTCCACTTT. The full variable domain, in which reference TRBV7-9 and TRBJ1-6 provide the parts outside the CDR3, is DTGVSQNPRHKITKRGQNVTFRCDPISEHNRLYWYRQTLGQGPEFLTYFQNEAQLEKSRLLSDRFSAERPKGSFSTLEIQRTEQGDSAMYLCASSLGGYNSPLHFGNGTRLTVT.

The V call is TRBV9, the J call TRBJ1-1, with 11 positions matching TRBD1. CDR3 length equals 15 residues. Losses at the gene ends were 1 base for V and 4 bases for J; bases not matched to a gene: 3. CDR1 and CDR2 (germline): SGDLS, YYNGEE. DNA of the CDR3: TGTGCCAGCAGCGTATCCGGGACAGGGGGCACTGAAGCTTTCTTT. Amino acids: CASSVSGTGGTEAFF.

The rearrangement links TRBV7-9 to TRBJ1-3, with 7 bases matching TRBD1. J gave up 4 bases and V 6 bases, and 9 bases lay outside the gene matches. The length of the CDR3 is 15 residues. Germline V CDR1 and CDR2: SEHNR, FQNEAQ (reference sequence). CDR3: CASRDPRGQGNTIYF. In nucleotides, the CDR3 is TGTGCCAGCAGGGACCCGAGGGGGCAAGGAAACACCATATATTTT.

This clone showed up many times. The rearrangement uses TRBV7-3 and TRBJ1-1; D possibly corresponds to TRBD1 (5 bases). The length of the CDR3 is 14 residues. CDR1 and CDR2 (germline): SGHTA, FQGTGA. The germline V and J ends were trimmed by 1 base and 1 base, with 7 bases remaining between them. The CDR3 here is CASSLNGGNTEAFF. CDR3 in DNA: TGTGCCAGCAGCTTAAACGGGGGGAACACTGAAGCTTTCTTT. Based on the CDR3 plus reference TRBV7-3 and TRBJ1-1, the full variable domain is GAGVSQTPSNKVTEKGKYVELRCDPISGHTALYWYRQSLGQGPEFLIYFQGTGAADDSGLPNDRFFAVRPEGSVSTLKIQRTERGDSAVYLCASSLNGGNTEAFFGQGTRLTVV.

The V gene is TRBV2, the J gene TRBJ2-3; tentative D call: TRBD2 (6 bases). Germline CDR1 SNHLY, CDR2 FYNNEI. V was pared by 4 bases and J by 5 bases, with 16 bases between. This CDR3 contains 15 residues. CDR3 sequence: CASSVIREPLDTQYF. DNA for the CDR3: TGTGCCAGCAGTGTAATCCGGGAGCCCTTAGATACGCAGTATTTT.

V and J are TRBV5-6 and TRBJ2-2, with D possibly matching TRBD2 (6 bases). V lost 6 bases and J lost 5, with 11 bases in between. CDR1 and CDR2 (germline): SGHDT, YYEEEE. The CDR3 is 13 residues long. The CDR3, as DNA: TGTGCCAGCACCCAGAGCGGGACCGGGGAGCTGTTTTTT. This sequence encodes CASTQSGTGELFF.

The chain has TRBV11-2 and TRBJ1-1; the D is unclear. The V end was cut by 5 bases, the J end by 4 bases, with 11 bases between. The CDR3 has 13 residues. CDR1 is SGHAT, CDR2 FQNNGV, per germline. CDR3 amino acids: CASSPRRSTEAFF. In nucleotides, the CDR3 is TGTGCCAGCAGCCCCCGGCGGAGCACTGAAGCTTTCTTT.

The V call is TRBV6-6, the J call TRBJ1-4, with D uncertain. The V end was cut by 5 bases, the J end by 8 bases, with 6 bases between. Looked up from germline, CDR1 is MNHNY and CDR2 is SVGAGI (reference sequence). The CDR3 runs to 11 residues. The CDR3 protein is CASSEREKLFF. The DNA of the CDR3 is TGTGCCAGCAGTGAGAGGGAAAAACTGTTTTTT.

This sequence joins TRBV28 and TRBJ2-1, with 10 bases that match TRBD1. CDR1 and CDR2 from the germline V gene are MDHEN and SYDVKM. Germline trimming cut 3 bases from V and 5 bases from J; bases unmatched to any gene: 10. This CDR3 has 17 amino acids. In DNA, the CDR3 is TGTGCCAGCAGTTTGGGACAGGGGAGGGATGAACACAATGAGCAGTTCTTC. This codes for CASSLGQGRDEHNEQFF.

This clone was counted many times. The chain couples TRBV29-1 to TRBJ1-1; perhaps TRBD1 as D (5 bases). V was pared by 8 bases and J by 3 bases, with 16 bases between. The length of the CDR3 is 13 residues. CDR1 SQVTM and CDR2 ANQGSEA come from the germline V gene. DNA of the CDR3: TGCAGCACAATGGCAGGGACGGACACTGAAGCTTTCTTT. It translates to CSTMAGTDTEAFF. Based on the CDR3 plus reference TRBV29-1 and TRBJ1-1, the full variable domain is SAVISQKPSRDICQRGTSLTIQCQVDSQVTMMFWYRQQPGQSLTLIATANQGSEATYESGFVIDKFPISRPNLTFSTLTVSNMSPEDSSIYLCSTMAGTDTEAFFGQGTRLTVV.